This entry lists 27 T cell receptor beta chains sequenced from one sample in a study of molecular identifiers for immune sequencing clone quantification. TCRdb re-derived calls from the PCR reads in MiXCR, one entry per CDR3 protein. Among approximately 680,000 distinct CDR3 sequences listed, about 25% were seen once. The sequenced sample consisted of naive CD8+ T cells from blood, with Jurkat cell RNA spiked in. Noted subset: FACS-sorted CD8+CD4-CCR7+CD45RA+ naive T cells. All receptors derive from a human donor in good health. Some libraries in this study had Jurkat cell RNA spiked in.

J is TRBJ2-7 and V is TRBV9; D may be TRBD2 (5 bases). Germline V lookup: CDR1 SGDLS, CDR2 YYNGEE. V was trimmed by 3 bases and J by 2 bases, leaving 9 bases between them. The CDR3 totals 13 residues. The DNA for the CDR3 is TGTGCCAGCAGCGACGGGATTACCTACGAGCAGTACTTC. This encodes CASSDGITYEQYF. Using reference TRBV9 and TRBJ2-7 for the parts outside the CDR3, the full variable domain is DSGVTQTPKHLITATGQRVTLRCSPRSGDLSVYWYQQSLDQGLQFLIQYYNGEERAKGNILERFSAQQFPDLHSELNLSSLELGDSALYFCASSDGITYEQYFGPGTRLTVT.

This clonotype has at least ten counts. This chain joins TRBV5-1 and TRBJ2-4, with 11 nucleotides matching TRBD1. The CDR3 contains 16 residues. Trimming cost V 2 bases and J 8 bases; bases outside gene matches: 9. The germline V gene has CDR1 SGHRS and CDR2 YFSETQ. The CDR3 DNA follows: TGCGCCAGCAGCTTTGGACAGGGGGCGATGGGATACATTCAGTACTTC. This sequence encodes CASSFGQGAMGYIQYF.

This clonotype was seen many times. The gene calls are TRBV5-1 and TRBJ2-7; possible D gene TRBD1, 6 bases. CDR1 is SGHRS and CDR2 is YFSETQ in the germline V gene. V was pared by 4 bases and J by 2 bases, with 13 bases between. The CDR3 is made up of 14 amino acids. This CDR3 reads CASSPETGPYEQYF. The CDR3 nucleotides read TGCGCCAGCAGCCCCGAGACAGGACCCTACGAGCAGTACTTC. Variable domain in full (rest from reference TRBV5-1 and TRBJ2-7): KAGVTQTPRYLIKTRGQQVTLSCSPISGHRSVSWYQQTPGQGLQFLFEYFSETQRNKGNFPGRFSGRQFSNSRSEMNVSTLELGDSALYLCASSPETGPYEQYFGPGTRLTVT.

The chain couples TRBV14 to TRBJ2-2; no clear D. The CDR3 has 12 residues. V gave up 8 bases and J gave up 6 bases, with 10 bases separating them. Germline V gene sequence: CDR1 SGHDN, CDR2 FVKESK. DNA for the CDR3: TGTGCCAGCGGCGACTTATCCGGGGAGCTGTTTTTT. The encoded protein is CASGDLSGELFF.

A few counts support this clonotype. This chain connects TRBV29-1 to TRBJ1-2; D is perhaps TRBD1 (6 bases). V was trimmed by 4 bases and J by 3 bases, leaving 9 bases between them. Germline V gene sequence: CDR1 SQVTM, CDR2 ANQGSEA. The CDR3 consists of 12 residues. Written as DNA, the CDR3 is TGCAGCGTTGTAGGGGGTTACTATGGCTACACCTTC. It translates to CSVVGGYYGYTF.

A word on this clonotype: Given the absence of the conserved phenylalanine or tryptophan at the CDR3 end, a read error is likely. The chain is built from TRBV7-9 and TRBJ1-1, with D unclear. The V and J ends lost 2 bases and 0 bases respectively, with 4 bases between them. Germline V gene sequence: CDR1 SEHNR, CDR2 FQNEAQ (reference sequence). The CDR3 extends over 13 amino acids. The CDR3 bases are TGTGCCAGCAGCTTACAGCTGAACACTGAAGCTTTCCTT. This translates into CASSLQLNTEAFL.

A word on this clonotype: One junction end does not reproduce the germline sequence, and a read error may be involved. The V and J genes are TRBV27 and TRBJ2-7; weak D call: TRBD2 (6 bases). In germline, CDR1 is MNHEY, CDR2 SMNVEV (reference sequence). This CDR3 has 23 amino acids. The DNA for the CDR3 is TGTGCCAGCAGTCCACTACCTTTGACATGGTCCGGCCCCCGGTACGGGAGCTCCTACGCGCAGTACTTC. Translating it yields CASSPLPLTWSGPRYGSSYAQYF.

Regarding this clonotype: Compared with germline, one end of the junction differs, possibly owing to a read error. The chain joins TRBV20-1 to TRBJ2-2; D may match TRBD1 or TRBD2 (5 bases each). The CDR3 is made up of 13 amino acids. The germline V gene encodes CDR1 DFQATT and CDR2 SNEGSKA (reference sequence). The chain's CDR3 is CSASGANTGEPFF. The DNA of the CDR3 is TGCAGTGCTAGCGGGGCAAACACCGGGGAGCCGTTTTTT.

This clonotype came up a few times. The CDR3 protein is CASSFEGRQPQHF. CDR3 DNA: TGTGCCAGCAGTTTTGAGGGAAGGCAGCCCCAGCATTTT. V is TRBV12-3 or TRBV12-4 and J is TRBJ1-5; the D is unclear. The CDR3 is 13 amino acids. V gave up 3 bases and J gave up 7 bases, with 10 bases separating them.

A note on this clonotype: A read error may account for a junction end that differs from germline. The gene calls are TRBV11-2 and TRBJ1-3; TRBD1 might be the D (6 bases). Germline V gene data show CDR1 as SGHAT and CDR2 as FQNNGV. There are 17 residues in the CDR3. The CDR3 DNA sequence: TGTGCCAGCAGCGGGTACCGGGACACGAGCTCTGGAAACACCGTATATTTT. It codes for CASSGYRDTSSGNTVYF.

This clonotype was counted between two and nine times. V is TRBV19 and J is TRBJ2-7; TRBD2 matches at 7 bases. CDR1 is LNHDA, CDR2 SQIVND, per germline (reference sequence). After removal of 1 base from V and 5 bases from J, the junction contained 8 bases not matched to a gene. The CDR3 runs 15 residues. This CDR3 reads CASSIAGLVSDEQYF. CDR3 DNA sequence: TGTGCCAGTAGTATAGCTGGACTAGTTTCGGACGAGCAGTACTTC.

Comments on this clonotype: This may be a read error, as it is one base from a much larger clone. V gene TRBV13 combines with J gene TRBJ2-3; 7 bases fit TRBD2. Trimming at V came to 1 base and at J to 7 bases, leaving 11 bases not matched to a gene. This CDR3 region has 16 residues. The germline V gene encodes CDR1 PRHDT and CDR2 FYEKMQ (reference sequence). CDR3 region: CASSLDLREGLNTQYF. DNA of the CDR3: TGTGCCAGCAGCTTAGACCTAAGGGAGGGCTTGAATACGCAGTATTTT.

As for this clonotype: A much more abundant neighbour one base away suggests this may be a read error. This sequence joins TRBV4-2 and TRBJ1-1, with no clear D. The CDR3 loop spans 15 amino acids. The germline CDR1 and CDR2 sequences are LGHNA and YNFKEQ. Between the trimmed V and J ends, which lost 3 bases and 0 bases, there was a span of 11 bases. In DNA form, the CDR3 reads TGTGCCAGCAGCCATGAGTTTGGCGTGAACACTGAAGCTTTCTTT. Translation gives CASSHEFGVNTEAFF.

This clonotype came up once. This may come from a read error, since a much larger clone is one base off. The chain has TRBV4-2 and TRBJ2-7, with a tentative D call TRBD2 (5 bases). This CDR3 spans 14 amino acids. Germline-derived CDR1 and CDR2 are LGHNA and YNFKEQ. The CDR3: CASSHSGSSYEQNF. CDR3 DNA sequence: TGTGCCAGCAGCCATTCGGGGAGCTCCTACGAGCAGAACTTC.

A remark on this clonotype: This sequence may be a read error, since a much larger clone differs from it by one base. The chain has TRBV7-2 and TRBJ1-5; no reliable D call. Germline-derived CDR1 and CDR2 are SGHTA and FQGNSA. The CDR3 runs 14 residues. CDR3 sequence (DNA): TGTGCCAGCAGTTTCGGACCCCGGAATCAGCCCCACCATTTT. As protein: CASSFGPRNQPHHF. Complete variable domain (other parts from reference TRBV7-2 and TRBJ1-5): GAGVSQSPSNKVTEKGKDVELRCDPISGHTALYWYRQSLGQGLEFLIYFQGNSAPDKSGLPSDRFSAERTGGSVSTLTIQRTQQEDSAVYLCASSFGPRNQPHHFGDGTRLSIL.

This sequence joins TRBV9 and TRBJ2-3; D ambiguous. The CDR3 spans 13 residues. Germline CDR1 and CDR2: SGDLS and YYNGEE. V was shortened by 7 bases and J by 0 bases, with 9 bases between the two germline ends. CDR3 DNA sequence: TGTGCCAGCGGCGCCACTAGCACAGATACGCAGTATTTT. Translated, it gives CASGATSTDTQYF.

Regarding this clonotype: One junction end does not reproduce the germline sequence, and a read error may be involved. V is TRBV7-2 and J is TRBJ2-7; unclear D gene. Germline values: CDR1 SGHTA, CDR2 FQGNSA. The CDR3 is 14 amino acids. CDR3 bases: TGTGCCAGCAGCTTAGGTGCGGCCCCCTACGCGCAGTACTTC. Residues: CASSLGAAPYAQYF.

This clonotype was seen repeatedly, ten times or more. The chain uses TRBV7-6 and TRBJ2-7, with D unresolved. The CDR3 loop spans 12 amino acids. V gave up 1 base and J gave up 6 bases, with 7 bases separating them. The V gene's germline CDR1 is SGHVS and CDR2 FNYEAQ. The CDR3 nucleotides are TGTGCCAGCAGCTTAGAAGGGCCCGAGCAGTACTTC. It translates to CASSLEGPEQYF.

Many counts were recorded for this clonotype. This chain links TRBV5-1 with TRBJ2-3; D call uncertain. Germline assignment: CDR1 SGHRS and CDR2 YFSETQ. The CDR3 runs 16 residues. Trimming removed 1 base at V and 0 bases at J, with 12 bases between. The CDR3 region has the DNA TGCGCCAGCAGCTTGCTAGGTCCGCAAAGCACAGATACGCAGTATTTT. It yields the protein CASSLLGPQSTDTQYF.

This clonotype was observed a few times. This chain uses TRBV4-3 with TRBJ2-3; 12 bases agree with TRBD2. Looked up from germline, CDR1 is LGHNA and CDR2 is YSLEER. Trimming removed 0 bases from V and 6 bases from J; junction bases left unmatched: 10. The CDR3 is 18 residues long. CDR3 amino acids: CASSQDVLAGGYGDTQYF. The DNA of the CDR3 is TGCGCCAGCAGCCAAGATGTCCTAGCGGGAGGGTATGGGGATACGCAGTATTTT.

This clonotype has a count of ten or more. The CDR3 nucleotides are TGTGCCAGCATGTCTGGGTTTGATTCACCCCTCCACTTT. It encodes CASMSGFDSPLHF. The chain uses TRBV6-6 and TRBJ1-6; D gene unclear. V lost 7 bases and J lost 8, with 12 bases in between. The length of the CDR3 is 13 residues. Germline CDR1 is MNHNY and CDR2 is SVGAGI (reference sequence).

The table lists this clonotype with a few counts. V and J are TRBV19 and TRBJ2-7; D gene uncertain. Trimming left V 3 bases short and J 0 bases short, with 12 bases between. The germline CDR1 and CDR2 sequences are LNHDA and SQIVND (reference sequence). This CDR3 has 15 amino acids. CDR3 coding DNA: TGTGCCAGTAGTATCTCCCAGGCGGCCTCCTACGAGCAGTACTTC. Protein: CASSISQAASYEQYF.

The chain joins TRBV13 to TRBJ1-2; 7 nucleotides align to TRBD1. Germline trimming cut 0 bases from V and 0 bases from J; bases unmatched to any gene: 7. The germline gives CDR1 PRHDT, CDR2 FYEKMQ (reference sequence). CDR3 length: 17 residues. The CDR3 nucleotides are TGTGCCAGCAGCTTAGGACAGGGGTTCGACTCTAACTATGGCTACACCTTC. Translating gives CASSLGQGFDSNYGYTF.

V and J are TRBV11-2 and TRBJ2-7; 8 bases align to TRBD2. The V segment lost 10 bases and the J segment 2 bases; nucleotides outside the gene matches: 7. The germline CDR1 and CDR2 sequences are SGHAT and FQNNGV. This CDR3 has 13 residues. CDR3 amino acids: CATRGGLAYEQYF. The CDR3 nucleotides read TGTGCCACCCGGGGGGGACTTGCCTACGAGCAGTACTTC.

This clonotype has just a few counts. The chain has TRBV6-2 or TRBV6-3 and TRBJ1-5; 10 nucleotides line up with TRBD1. Trimming took 3 bases from V and 9 from J; bases not matched to a gene: 14. In germline, CDR1 is MNHEY, CDR2 SVGEGT. The CDR3 loop spans 17 amino acids. CDR3 nucleotides: TGTGCCAGCAGTTATTCCAAGGACAGGGGGGGTCAGAGGCCCCAGCATTTT. It translates to CASSYSKDRGGQRPQHF.

The chain is built from TRBV4-1 and TRBJ2-1; the D gene could be TRBD1 or TRBD2 (6 bases each). V was pared by 3 bases and J by 1 base, with 16 bases between. The CDR3 has 17 residues. CDR1 is MGHRA, CDR2 YSYEKL, per germline. The CDR3 spells CASSQGARRGSYNEQFF. As DNA, the CDR3 is TGCGCCAGCAGCCAGGGGGCGCGGAGGGGTTCCTACAATGAGCAGTTCTTC.

Notes on this clonotype: A much larger clone is a single base away; this may be a read error. DNA of the CDR3: TGCAGAGCTAGAGATTTGGAAGGGTTAGATACGCAGTATTTT. This gives the protein CRARDLEGLDTQYF. The chain employs TRBV20-1 and TRBJ2-3, with D hard to call. Germline CDR1 and CDR2: DFQATT and SNEGSKA (reference sequence). The length of the CDR3 is 14 residues.